This T cell receptor beta chain was captured by sequencing in a study of cytomegalovirus exposure and HLA in healthy donors. V was clipped by 5 bases and J by 0 bases, with 17 bases between them. CDR1 and CDR2 (germline): SEHNR, FQNEAQ (reference sequence). CDR3 length: 16 amino acids. The PCR employed 60 Vbeta primers together with 13 Jbeta primers. Sequenced by immunoSEQ multiplex PCR; TCRdb stores in-frame clones only, minus some. This table holds some 150,000 clones, approximately 80% found once. The receptor was derived from a man younger than 40 in good health and CMV-seropositive. The rearrangement uses TRBV7-9 and TRBJ2-7; a possible D gene is TRBD2 (6 bases). The sample was PBMCs. The DNA for the CDR3 is TGTGCCAGCAGCCCGCGGGAAGGGCCTAGCTCCTACGAGCAGTACTTC. Residues: CASSPREGPSSYEQYF.